This T cell receptor (beta chain) comes out of a study of CD8+CD57+ T cells in acquired aplastic anemia. Whole-study context: The DNA of sorted CD4+ and CD8+ cells averaged 3.2 ug. Whole-study results and caveats: Between the patient and control groups, CD8+ Simpson's diversity did not differ significantly.

CDR3 and TCR beta VDJ profiling relied on genomic DNA as the template. TCRdb passed the reads through MiXCR, listing each CDR3 protein once. The sample holds about 160,000 distinct CDR3 sequences; about two thirds are singletons and the top ten take about 50%. Sequenced patients had shown CD8+CD57+ cell expansion by flow cytometry. There were no patients without severe acquired aplastic anemia. Remarks on this clonotype: The antigen remains undetermined.

V was trimmed by 0 bases and J by 4 bases, leaving 13 bases between them. The germline CDR1 and CDR2 sequences are ENHRY and SYGVKD. This CDR3 has 16 amino acids. The sequence was obtained from a human donor with aplastic anemia. The sample taken for sequencing was sorted CD4+, CD8+, or CD8+CD57+ T cells (not recorded which) from PBMCs. V is TRBV10-3 and J is TRBJ2-1; maybe TRBD2 (6 bases). CDR3 region: CAISESAVGLYNEQFF. The CDR3, as DNA: TGTGCCATCAGTGAGTCGGCGGTGGGACTGTACAATGAGCAGTTCTTC.